These T cell receptor beta chains were read from a single sample in a study of early T cells in non-severe SARS-CoV-2 infection. TCRdb ran MiXCR on the 5' RACE reads and lists one entry per CDR3 protein. In the table there are about 48,000 distinct CDR3 sequences, 6.2% of which are singletons. Sequences were derived from whole blood, sampled at baseline. Every receptor here comes from an adult who was a healthcare worker with PCR-confirmed SARS-CoV-2 infection or an uninfected control (not recorded which). The CDR3 runs from the conserved cysteine through the conserved F or W. The order of the fields is J gene, D gene, V gene, clone size, CDR3 protein, CDR3 DNA. A D gene is named only where the DNA matches it firmly. Size is stated for part of the rows, as once, few or many counts, or as a class when the clone is expanded.

J gene: TRBJ2-1
D gene: -
V gene: TRBV29-1
clone size: many
CDR3 protein: CSVVPGENEQFF
CDR3 DNA: TGCAGCGTTGTCCCAGGGGAGAATGAGCAGTTCTTC

J gene: TRBJ1-1
D gene: TRBD1
V gene: TRBV28
clone size: many
CDR3 protein: CASSLFGPDRGRTF
CDR3 DNA: TGTGCCAGCAGTTTATTCGGTCCCGACAGGGGCCGAACCTTT

J gene: TRBJ2-5
D gene: -
V gene: TRBV3-1
clone size: -
CDR3 protein: CASSQGASVDETQYF
CDR3 DNA: TGTGCCAGCAGCCAAGGGGCTAGTGTGGACGAGACCCAGTACTTC

J gene: TRBJ2-3
D gene: -
V gene: TRBV20-1
clone size: -
CDR3 protein: CSADRTSTDTQYF
CDR3 DNA: TGCAGTGCCGACAGGACTAGCACAGATACGCAGTATTTT

J gene: TRBJ1-1
D gene: -
V gene: TRBV7-9
clone size: -
CDR3 protein: CASSFQGRNTEAFF
CDR3 DNA: TGTGCCAGCAGCTTTCAGGGTAGGAACACTGAAGCTTTCTTT

J gene: TRBJ2-7
D gene: -
V gene: TRBV6-6
clone size: few
CDR3 protein: CASSTYYEQYF
CDR3 DNA: TGTGCCAGCAGTACGTACTACGAGCAGTACTTC

J gene: TRBJ1-1
D gene: -
V gene: TRBV11-2
clone size: -
CDR3 protein: CASSPSTGIFGGAGSTEAFF
CDR3 DNA: TGTGCCAGCAGCCCTTCCACAGGGATATTTGGGGGCGCGGGTTCCACTGAAGCTTTCTTT

J gene: TRBJ1-6
D gene: TRBD1
V gene: TRBV14
clone size: many
CDR3 protein: CASRRTGVPTYNSPLHF
CDR3 DNA: TGTGCCAGCAGACGGACAGGCGTACCGACTTATAATTCACCCCTCCACTTT

J gene: TRBJ2-3
D gene: -
V gene: TRBV12-3/TRBV12-4
clone size: few
CDR3 protein: CASSFRRPGTDTQYF
CDR3 DNA: TGTGCCAGCAGTTTCAGGCGCCCTGGGACAGATACGCAGTATTTT

J gene: TRBJ2-7
D gene: -
V gene: TRBV11-2
clone size: few
CDR3 protein: CASSLVVGGEQYF
CDR3 DNA: TGTGCCAGCAGCTTAGTGGTAGGCGGGGAGCAGTACTTC

J gene: TRBJ1-1
D gene: -
V gene: TRBV13
clone size: many
CDR3 protein: CASSLELGLNTEAFF
CDR3 DNA: TGTGCCAGCAGCTTAGAGCTGGGGTTGAACACTGAAGCTTTCTTT

J gene: TRBJ2-3
D gene: -
V gene: TRBV19
clone size: -
CDR3 protein: CASSTKTGDTQYF
CDR3 DNA: TGTGCCAGTAGTACAAAGACGGGGGATACGCAGTATTTT

J gene: TRBJ2-3
D gene: TRBD2
V gene: TRBV24-1
clone size: many
CDR3 protein: CATSDVAGVSTDTQYF
CDR3 DNA: TGTGCCACCAGTGATGTAGCGGGAGTAAGCACAGATACGCAGTATTTT

J gene: TRBJ2-3
D gene: -
V gene: TRBV6-2/TRBV6-3
clone size: medium-sized
CDR3 protein: CASSYWDGYTDTQYF
CDR3 DNA: TGTGCCAGCAGTTACTGGGACGGGTACACAGATACGCAGTATTTT

J gene: TRBJ2-2
D gene: -
V gene: TRBV19
clone size: many
CDR3 protein: CASSMPGVGELFF
CDR3 DNA: TGTGCCAGTAGTATGCCCGGGGTCGGGGAGCTGTTTTTT

J gene: TRBJ1-1
D gene: TRBD1
V gene: TRBV28
clone size: many
CDR3 protein: CASAESGQQNTEAFF
CDR3 DNA: TGTGCCAGCGCCGAATCGGGACAGCAGAACACTGAAGCTTTCTTT

J gene: TRBJ1-1
D gene: -
V gene: TRBV6-2/TRBV6-3
clone size: many
CDR3 protein: CASSYPTEAFF
CDR3 DNA: TGTGCCAGCAGTTATCCCACTGAAGCTTTCTTT

J gene: TRBJ1-1
D gene: -
V gene: TRBV28
clone size: few
CDR3 protein: CASIMGPNTEAFF
CDR3 DNA: TGTGCCAGCATCATGGGGCCCAACACTGAAGCTTTCTTT

J gene: TRBJ1-6
D gene: -
V gene: TRBV7-9
clone size: many
CDR3 protein: CASRLPTINSPLHF
CDR3 DNA: TGTGCCAGCAGACTTCCCACAATTAATTCACCCCTCCACTTT

J gene: TRBJ2-3
D gene: TRBD2
V gene: TRBV19
clone size: many
CDR3 protein: CASSAAGGPSTDTQYF
CDR3 DNA: TGTGCCAGTAGCGCAGCGGGAGGGCCAAGCACAGATACGCAGTATTTT

J gene: TRBJ1-5
D gene: TRBD1
V gene: TRBV28
clone size: -
CDR3 protein: CASGLDRRQPQHF
CDR3 DNA: TGTGCCAGCGGACTGGACAGGCGACAGCCCCAGCATTTT

J gene: TRBJ1-1
D gene: -
V gene: TRBV27
clone size: many
CDR3 protein: CASSLYRTNHGTEAFF
CDR3 DNA: TGTGCCAGCAGTTTATATAGGACAAACCACGGGACTGAAGCTTTCTTT

J gene: TRBJ2-4
D gene: -
V gene: TRBV6-5
clone size: few
CDR3 protein: CASSSPSLAKNIQYF
CDR3 DNA: TGTGCCAGCAGTTCTCCCTCGCTAGCCAAAAACATTCAGTACTTC

J gene: TRBJ2-1
D gene: -
V gene: TRBV28
clone size: many
CDR3 protein: CASSRGGIGSYNEQFF
CDR3 DNA: TGTGCCAGCAGTCGTGGGGGTATAGGATCCTACAATGAGCAGTTCTTC

J gene: TRBJ2-5
D gene: TRBD1
V gene: TRBV2
clone size: -
CDR3 protein: CASMGTGRETQYF
CDR3 DNA: TGTGCCAGCATGGGGACAGGCCGGGAGACCCAGTACTTC

J gene: TRBJ2-5
D gene: TRBD1
V gene: TRBV9
clone size: -
CDR3 protein: CASSVGEGAGQETQYF
CDR3 DNA: TGTGCCAGCAGCGTAGGTGAGGGGGCAGGCCAAGAGACCCAGTACTTC

J gene: TRBJ2-2
D gene: -
V gene: TRBV28
clone size: many
CDR3 protein: CASSFGGSEEELFF
CDR3 DNA: TGTGCCAGCAGTTTCGGGGGAAGCGAAGAGGAGCTGTTTTTT

J gene: TRBJ1-5
D gene: TRBD1
V gene: TRBV19
clone size: many
CDR3 protein: CASSTYPDRDGNQPQHF
CDR3 DNA: TGTGCCAGTAGTACCTACCCGGACAGGGACGGGAATCAGCCCCAGCATTTT

J gene: TRBJ2-1
D gene: -
V gene: TRBV5-1
clone size: many
CDR3 protein: CASSPTRLYNEQFF
CDR3 DNA: TGCGCCAGCAGCCCTACTAGGCTCTACAATGAGCAGTTCTTC

J gene: TRBJ2-1
D gene: -
V gene: TRBV7-2
clone size: -
CDR3 protein: CASSSGLPPNEQFF
CDR3 DNA: TGTGCCAGCAGCTCCGGACTGCCCCCCAATGAGCAGTTCTTC

J gene: TRBJ2-2
D gene: -
V gene: TRBV27
clone size: -
CDR3 protein: CASSLSGTHTGELFF
CDR3 DNA: TGTGCCAGCAGCCTCTCTGGGACACACACCGGGGAGCTGTTTTTT

J gene: TRBJ1-4
D gene: -
V gene: TRBV27
clone size: many
CDR3 protein: CASRPTGSATNEKLFF
CDR3 DNA: TGTGCCAGCAGACCAACAGGGTCGGCAACTAATGAAAAACTGTTTTTT

J gene: TRBJ2-2
D gene: -
V gene: TRBV12-3/TRBV12-4
clone size: -
CDR3 protein: CASSLEGVSNGELFF
CDR3 DNA: TGTGCCAGCAGTTTGGAGGGAGTGAGTAACGGGGAGCTGTTTTTT

J gene: TRBJ2-1
D gene: TRBD2
V gene: TRBV6-6
clone size: many
CDR3 protein: CASSYAVGQRGYNEQFF
CDR3 DNA: TGTGCCAGCAGTTACGCGGTCGGGCAGCGGGGATACAATGAGCAGTTCTTC

J gene: TRBJ2-7
D gene: -
V gene: TRBV7-2
clone size: few
CDR3 protein: CASSPVNSYEQYF
CDR3 DNA: TGTGCCAGCAGCCCGGTGAATTCCTACGAGCAGTACTTC

J gene: TRBJ2-1
D gene: -
V gene: TRBV20-1
clone size: few
CDR3 protein: CSATPPVVSVGNEQFF
CDR3 DNA: TGCAGTGCTACCCCCCCGGTCGTTTCAGTGGGTAATGAGCAGTTCTTC

J gene: TRBJ1-6
D gene: TRBD1
V gene: TRBV2
clone size: -
CDR3 protein: CASSEGDSYNSPLHF
CDR3 DNA: TGTGCCAGCAGTGAAGGGGACAGCTATAATTCACCCCTCCACTTT

J gene: TRBJ2-1
D gene: -
V gene: TRBV9
clone size: few
CDR3 protein: CASSPRRDGNNEQFF
CDR3 DNA: TGTGCCAGCAGCCCCCGCAGGGATGGGAACAATGAGCAGTTCTTC

J gene: TRBJ2-7
D gene: TRBD2
V gene: TRBV3-1
clone size: -
CDR3 protein: CASSQDLVPSSGDFQRYEQYF
CDR3 DNA: TGTGCCAGCAGCCAAGATCTGGTGCCCTCTAGCGGGGACTTCCAACGTTACGAGCAGTACTTC

J gene: TRBJ2-7
D gene: TRBD2
V gene: TRBV12-3/TRBV12-4
clone size: -
CDR3 protein: CASSETSGRTEQYF
CDR3 DNA: TGTGCCAGCAGTGAGACTAGCGGGAGGACCGAGCAGTACTTC

J gene: TRBJ2-7
D gene: -
V gene: TRBV21-1
clone size: -
CDR3 protein: CASSWGTGQTYEQYF
CDR3 DNA: TGTGCCAGCAGCTGGGGGACAGGGCAGACCTACGAGCAGTACTTC

J gene: TRBJ2-1
D gene: -
V gene: TRBV11-2
clone size: -
CDR3 protein: CASSPLGSGYNEQFF
CDR3 DNA: TGTGCCAGCAGCCCCCTGGGTAGCGGCTACAATGAGCAGTTCTTC

J gene: TRBJ2-1
D gene: TRBD2
V gene: TRBV5-1
clone size: -
CDR3 protein: CASKGTSGSGAWDEQFF
CDR3 DNA: TGCGCCAGTAAGGGGACTAGCGGGAGCGGGGCCTGGGATGAGCAGTTCTTC

J gene: TRBJ1-3
D gene: -
V gene: TRBV6-2/TRBV6-3
clone size: -
CDR3 protein: CASSPSGNTIYF
CDR3 DNA: TGTGCCAGCAGTCCATCTGGAAACACCATATATTTT

J gene: TRBJ2-2
D gene: TRBD2
V gene: TRBV10-3
clone size: -
CDR3 protein: CAISEQAGDTGELFF
CDR3 DNA: TGTGCCATCAGTGAACAGGCGGGGGACACCGGGGAGCTGTTTTTT

J gene: TRBJ2-5
D gene: TRBD1
V gene: TRBV11-2
clone size: few
CDR3 protein: CASSLVGTDQETQYF
CDR3 DNA: TGTGCCAGCAGCTTAGTGGGGACAGACCAAGAGACCCAGTACTTC

J gene: TRBJ1-5
D gene: TRBD1
V gene: TRBV20-1
clone size: many
CDR3 protein: CSASGTGSYQPQHF
CDR3 DNA: TGCAGTGCCAGCGGGACAGGGAGTTATCAGCCCCAGCATTTT

J gene: TRBJ1-5
D gene: -
V gene: TRBV7-8
clone size: many
CDR3 protein: CASSLAGGQPQHF
CDR3 DNA: TGTGCCAGCAGCTTAGCGGGAGGGCAGCCCCAGCATTTT

J gene: TRBJ2-5
D gene: -
V gene: TRBV19
clone size: many
CDR3 protein: CASSMGRIQETQYF
CDR3 DNA: TGTGCCAGTAGTATGGGCAGGATCCAAGAGACCCAGTACTTC

J gene: TRBJ1-1
D gene: TRBD1
V gene: TRBV28
clone size: many
CDR3 protein: CASSKLQGARTEAFF
CDR3 DNA: TGTGCCAGCAGTAAACTTCAGGGGGCGCGCACTGAAGCTTTCTTT

J gene: TRBJ2-2
D gene: TRBD2
V gene: TRBV10-2
clone size: few
CDR3 protein: CASLVAGAGELFF
CDR3 DNA: TGCGCCAGCCTGGTAGCGGGAGCCGGGGAGCTGTTTTTT

J gene: TRBJ1-6
D gene: -
V gene: TRBV7-8
clone size: many
CDR3 protein: CASSLSGDFYNSPLHF
CDR3 DNA: TGTGCCAGCAGCTTATCCGGAGATTTTTATAATTCACCCCTCCACTTT

J gene: TRBJ1-1
D gene: -
V gene: TRBV27
clone size: many
CDR3 protein: CASSTLTTRTEAFF
CDR3 DNA: TGTGCCAGCAGTACCCTGACAACGCGGACTGAAGCTTTCTTT

J gene: TRBJ2-5
D gene: -
V gene: TRBV6-6
clone size: many
CDR3 protein: CASSGTEQETQYF
CDR3 DNA: TGTGCCAGCAGTGGGACCGAACAAGAGACCCAGTACTTC

J gene: TRBJ1-1
D gene: -
V gene: TRBV7-9
clone size: few
CDR3 protein: CASSLALGGSPVGAFF
CDR3 DNA: TGTGCCAGCAGCTTAGCGCTGGGGGGGTCTCCTGTAGGAGCTTTCTTT

J gene: TRBJ2-7
D gene: TRBD1
V gene: TRBV7-6
clone size: few
CDR3 protein: CASSLDRGDSYEQYF
CDR3 DNA: TGTGCCAGCAGCCTCGACAGGGGAGATTCCTACGAGCAGTACTTC

J gene: TRBJ2-1
D gene: TRBD2
V gene: TRBV27
clone size: many
CDR3 protein: CASRNRGLAGGNEQFF
CDR3 DNA: TGTGCCAGCAGAAATCGGGGACTAGCGGGAGGTAATGAGCAGTTCTTC

J gene: TRBJ2-2
D gene: TRBD2
V gene: TRBV19
clone size: -
CDR3 protein: CASLGLAGTGELFF
CDR3 DNA: TGTGCCAGCTTGGGACTAGCGGGCACCGGGGAGCTGTTTTTT

J gene: TRBJ2-7
D gene: TRBD2
V gene: TRBV28
clone size: many
CDR3 protein: CASSFPPSSGNYEQYF
CDR3 DNA: TGTGCCAGCAGTTTCCCCCCGTCTAGCGGGAATTACGAGCAGTACTTC

J gene: TRBJ2-4
D gene: TRBD2
V gene: TRBV28
clone size: many
CDR3 protein: CASSPTGTNPKNIQYF
CDR3 DNA: TGTGCCAGCAGTCCCACCGGGACTAATCCCAAAAACATTCAGTACTTC